These 11 T cell receptor beta chains share one sample of origin, sequenced in a study of T cells in Graves' hyperthyroidism and ophthalmopathy. Researchers took RNA transcripts and amplified the TCR beta CDR3 regions from them. Researchers ran a first-round RT-PCR on the TCR CDR3 using the HTBI primer set. Using its own MiXCR run on the multiplex PCR reads, TCRdb lists one record per CDR3 protein. The sample comprises a few hundred thousand distinct CDR3 sequences, 15% to 19% of which are singletons, and about 30% rests with the top ten. Specimen: blood. Receptors originate from a woman aged 18 to 35 with Graves' hyperthyroidism that later progressed to Graves' ophthalmopathy.

V is TRBV5-1 and J is TRBJ2-1; D may correspond to TRBD1 or TRBD2 (5 bases each). CDR1 SGHRS and CDR2 YFSETQ come from the germline V gene. This CDR3 spans 22 amino acids. V lost 4 bases and J 0 bases, leaving 32 bases between the germline ends. The CDR3 reads CASSLVGVGAQGMRGSYNEQFF. The DNA of the CDR3 is TGCGCCAGCAGCCTGGTCGGGGTCGGGGCTCAGGGTATGCGTGGCTCCTACAATGAGCAGTTCTTC.

In this sample, this clonotype turned up many times. The rearrangement links TRBV27 to TRBJ1-4, with D perhaps TRBD1 (5 bases). Trimming left V 10 bases short and J 3 bases short, with 12 bases between. The CDR3 totals 13 residues. In germline, CDR1 is MNHEY, CDR2 SMNVEV (reference sequence). In nucleotides, the CDR3 is TGTGCCACCCGGCGGGGGGCTAATGAAAAACTGTTTTTT. It translates to CATRRGANEKLFF.

The chain combines TRBV6-1 with TRBJ1-4; tentative D call: TRBD1 (6 bases). Germline lookup yields CDR1 MNHNS and CDR2 SASEGT. Trimming pared 7 bases from V and 3 bases from J, leaving 15 bases between. The CDR3 sequence is 15 residues long. CDR3 sequence reads: CASTGRGGSNEKLFF. Here the CDR3 DNA reads TGTGCCAGCACTGGCAGGGGAGGGTCTAATGAAAAACTGTTTTTT.

This clonotype appeared a few times. This chain links TRBV18 with TRBJ2-3, with 10 bases aligning to TRBD2. The germline gives CDR1 KGHSH, CDR2 LQKENI. The CDR3 totals 19 residues. Trimming took 1 base from V and 4 from J; bases not matched to a gene: 14. CDR3 amino acids: CASSPRDRAGGRKADTQYF. The CDR3 DNA sequence: TGTGCCAGCTCACCACGGGACCGAGCGGGAGGGCGTAAGGCAGATACGCAGTATTTT.

J is TRBJ2-7 and V is TRBV10-3, with D tentatively TRBD2 (6 bases). The germline V gene has CDR1 ENHRY and CDR2 SYGVKD. There are 15 residues in the CDR3. Trimming took 10 bases from V and 0 from J, leaving 19 bases between them. In DNA, the CDR3 is TGTGCCACCCTCCGGGGGTCGGGGACCTCCTACGAGCAGTACTTC. Translated, it gives CATLRGSGTSYEQYF.

The chain joins TRBV20-1 to TRBJ2-7; 10 bases align to TRBD2. The CDR3 sequence is 15 residues long. J lost 4 bases, V lost 4 bases, and 10 bases had no gene match. The germline CDR1 and CDR2 sequences are DFQATT and SNEGSKA (reference sequence). The CDR3, as DNA: TGCAGTGCTAACCGGGCTAGCGGGAGTTTATACGAGCAGTACTTC. Amino acid sequence: CSANRASGSLYEQYF.

The chain joins TRBV28 to TRBJ2-3; 7 nucleotides match TRBD2. Germline CDR1 is MDHEN and CDR2 is SYDVKM. V trimming: 6 bases; J trimming: 4 bases; junction bases outside the gene matches: 10. The CDR3 length is 15 residues. Here the CDR3 DNA reads TGTGCCAGCAGCTTAGCGGGCAGGGAGTCAGATACGCAGTATTTT. As protein: CASSLAGRESDTQYF.

This clonotype was recorded at least ten times. The DNA for the CDR3 is TGTGCCAGCTCGGTTGGATACACCGGGGAGCTGTTTTTT. This codes for CASSVGYTGELFF. The chain is built from TRBV18 and TRBJ2-2; D gene ambiguous. Germline V CDR1 and CDR2: KGHSH, LQKENI. V was cut by 6 bases and J by 3 bases, with 8 bases left in between. The CDR3 runs to 13 residues.

In its sample, this clonotype was seen a few times. J is TRBJ2-3 and V is TRBV20-1, with 9 bases lining up with TRBD1. The V gene's germline CDR1 is DFQATT and CDR2 SNEGSKA (reference sequence). The CDR3 has 12 amino acids. The CDR3 sequence: CGQGRDLDTQYF. In DNA, the CDR3 is TGCGGACAGGGGAGGGATTTAGATACGCAGTATTTT.

The chain couples TRBV27 to TRBJ2-2, with a possible D match to TRBD1 (5 bases). The V gene's germline CDR1 is MNHEY and CDR2 SMNVEV (reference sequence). V was cut by 6 bases and J by 6 bases, with 38 bases left in between. CDR3 length equals 22 residues. CDR3 in DNA: TGTGCCAGCAGAGGGGCACCTCACACAGGAGCTAAAAGGCCCGTAACACCCGGGGAGCTGTTTTTT. It is translated as CASRGAPHTGAKRPVTPGELFF.

This clonotype has at least ten counts. V and J are TRBV12-3 or TRBV12-4 and TRBJ2-7; 10 bases are shared with TRBD2. V was pared by 7 bases and J by 5 bases, with 17 bases of the junction left unmatched. This CDR3 contains 17 residues. Written as DNA, the CDR3 is TGTGCCAGCACCCTTGGGGGACCGACTAGCGGGCGTCACGAGCAGTACTTC. Translating gives CASTLGGPTSGRHEQYF.